This T cell receptor beta chain was recorded in a study of blood T cell repertoires in COVID-19. Per the original data handling: Reference gene primer amplification gave estimated nucleated cell counts. Using immunoSEQ multiplex PCR, the repertoire was profiled, and TCRdb retains in-frame clones only, with some absent. D and trimming were read from the DNA, whereas the V and J calls and clone size are those reported in that table. The profile shows 200,000 or so clones, about 87% of them singletons. The germline V and J ends were trimmed by 3 bases and 0 bases, with 8 bases remaining between them. Germline V gene data show CDR1 as DFQATT and CDR2 as SNEGSKA (reference sequence). This CDR3 comprises 13 residues.

Material for sequencing was peripheral blood. This TCR derives from a man between 25 and 39 years old with COVID-19, enrolled during active disease. This chain uses TRBV20-1 with TRBJ1-2; possibly TRBD1 for D (6 bases). CDR3 sequence: CSASKGANYGYTF. The CDR3 bases are TGCAGTGCTAGTAAGGGGGCTAACTATGGCTACACCTTC.